This TCR beta chain emerged from a study of cytomegalovirus exposure and HLA in healthy donors. Study observations and caveats: A highly shared variant cluster was judged a likely technical artifact. TRBV6-2, TRBV6-3 and other indistinguishable V segments were excluded. Cytomegalovirus status was reportedly diagnosed by the classifier with high specificity and sensitivity.

The PCR used 60 Vbeta and 13 Jbeta primers. Profiled with immunoSEQ multiplex PCR; TCRdb holds only in-frame clones, not every one. The sample carries some 140,000 clones, roughly 78% recorded once. On this clone itself: No antigen is known for it.

Germline V gene sequence: CDR1 SGHTA, CDR2 FQGTGA. V was cut by 4 bases and J by 3 bases, with 13 bases left in between. The CDR3 length is 16 residues. Sequences were obtained from PBMCs. The V call is TRBV7-3, the J call TRBJ2-6; D perhaps matches TRBD1 (5 bases). The sequence was obtained from a man aged 35 to 55 in good health and CMV-seropositive. CDR3 nucleotides: TGTGCCAGCAGCTCCCCGCAGGGTAGTGGGGCCAACGTCCTGACTTTC. It codes for CASSSPQGSGANVLTF.